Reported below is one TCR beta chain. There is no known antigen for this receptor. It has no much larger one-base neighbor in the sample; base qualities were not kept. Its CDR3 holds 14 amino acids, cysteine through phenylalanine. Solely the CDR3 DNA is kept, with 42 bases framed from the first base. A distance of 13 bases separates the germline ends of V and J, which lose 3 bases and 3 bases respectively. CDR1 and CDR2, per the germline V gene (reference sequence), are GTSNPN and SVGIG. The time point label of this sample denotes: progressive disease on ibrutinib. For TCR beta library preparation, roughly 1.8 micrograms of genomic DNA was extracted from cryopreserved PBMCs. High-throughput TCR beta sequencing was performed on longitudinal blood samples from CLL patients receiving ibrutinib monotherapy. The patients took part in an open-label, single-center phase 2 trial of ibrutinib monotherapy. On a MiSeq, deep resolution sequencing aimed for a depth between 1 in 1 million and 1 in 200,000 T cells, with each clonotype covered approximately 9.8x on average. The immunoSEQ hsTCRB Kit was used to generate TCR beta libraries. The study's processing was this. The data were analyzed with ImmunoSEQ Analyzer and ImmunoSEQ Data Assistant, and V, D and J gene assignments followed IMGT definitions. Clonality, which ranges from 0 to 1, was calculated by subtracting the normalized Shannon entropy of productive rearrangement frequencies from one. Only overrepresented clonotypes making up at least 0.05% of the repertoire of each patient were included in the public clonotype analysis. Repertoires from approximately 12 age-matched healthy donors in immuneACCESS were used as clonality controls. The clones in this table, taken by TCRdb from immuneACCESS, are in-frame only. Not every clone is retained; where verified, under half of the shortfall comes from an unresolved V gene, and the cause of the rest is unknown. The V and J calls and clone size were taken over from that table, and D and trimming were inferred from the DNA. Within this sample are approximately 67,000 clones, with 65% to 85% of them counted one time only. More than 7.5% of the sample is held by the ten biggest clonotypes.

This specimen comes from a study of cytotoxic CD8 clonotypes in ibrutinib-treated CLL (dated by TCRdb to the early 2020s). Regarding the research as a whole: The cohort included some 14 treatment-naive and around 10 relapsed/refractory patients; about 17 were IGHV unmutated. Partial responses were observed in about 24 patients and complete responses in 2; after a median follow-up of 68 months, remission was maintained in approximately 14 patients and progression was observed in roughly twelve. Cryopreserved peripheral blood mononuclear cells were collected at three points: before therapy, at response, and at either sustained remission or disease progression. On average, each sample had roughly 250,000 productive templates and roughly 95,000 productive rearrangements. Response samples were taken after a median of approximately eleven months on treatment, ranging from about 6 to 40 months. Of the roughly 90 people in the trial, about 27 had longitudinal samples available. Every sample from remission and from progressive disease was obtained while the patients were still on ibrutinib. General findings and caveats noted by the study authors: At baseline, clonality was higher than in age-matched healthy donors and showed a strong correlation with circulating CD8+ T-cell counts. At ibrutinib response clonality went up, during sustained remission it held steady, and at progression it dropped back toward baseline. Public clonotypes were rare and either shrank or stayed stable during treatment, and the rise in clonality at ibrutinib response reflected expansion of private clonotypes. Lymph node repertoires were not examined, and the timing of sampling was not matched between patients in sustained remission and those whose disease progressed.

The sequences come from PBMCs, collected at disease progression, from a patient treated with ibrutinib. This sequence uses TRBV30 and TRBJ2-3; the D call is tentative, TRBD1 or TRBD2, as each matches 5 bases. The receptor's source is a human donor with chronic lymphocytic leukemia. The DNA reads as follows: TGTGCCTGGAGGAGGGGTTTGGAAACAGATACGCAGTATTTT. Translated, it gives CAWRRGLETDTQYF.